Following are 26 T cell receptor beta chains from one sample sequenced in a study of CD8 T cells in ankylosing spondylitis. Study outcomes and limitations: Typical of ankylosing spondylitis blood, it appeared, was a TCR beta motif of several highly homologous variants.

These TCRs' antigens remain unknown. TCRdb re-analysed the 5' RACE reads in MiXCR, keeping a single row per CDR3 protein. The sample has over 450,000 distinct CDR3 sequences; approximately 12% are singletons. Sequences were obtained from blood, either unsorted or a sorted T cell fraction (not recorded which). Receptor source: a male donor with ankylosing spondylitis.

This clonotype was detected only a few times. The chain links TRBV9 to TRBJ2-6, with D perhaps TRBD1 or TRBD2 (5 bases each). CDR1 SGDLS and CDR2 YYNGEE come from the germline V gene. The CDR3 spans 19 residues. V was shortened by 7 bases and J by 1 base, with 24 bases between the two germline ends. CDR3 region: CASRDGTTGRPSGANVLTF. CDR3 coding DNA: TGTGCCAGCCGAGATGGGACCACGGGACGTCCTTCTGGGGCCAACGTCCTGACTTTC.

This clonotype has ten or more counts. The gene calls are TRBV19 and TRBJ2-2, with D tentatively TRBD2 (5 bases). In germline, CDR1 is LNHDA, CDR2 SQIVND (reference sequence). Trimming cost V 7 bases and J 8 bases, with 11 bases left between them. The CDR3 spans 12 residues. CDR3 nucleotides: TGTGCCAGTAACGGACCGGGAGGGGAGCTGTTTTTT. Protein product: CASNGPGGELFF.

This clonotype was detected a few times. The rearrangement joins TRBV4-2 to TRBJ2-3; D might be TRBD1 (5 bases). Germline V lookup: CDR1 LGHNA, CDR2 YNFKEQ. V lost 4 bases and J lost 1, with 15 bases in between. The CDR3 loop spans 16 amino acids. Here the CDR3 reads CASSPKGADGTDTQYF. The CDR3 DNA sequence: TGTGCCAGCAGCCCGAAAGGGGCCGACGGCACAGATACGCAGTATTTT.

This clonotype came up a few times. V gene TRBV3-1 combines with J gene TRBJ1-3; no reliable D call. Looked up from germline, CDR1 is LGHDT and CDR2 is YNNKEL (reference sequence). CDR3 length equals 16 residues. V was trimmed by 0 bases and J by 0 bases, leaving 9 bases between them. CDR3 in amino acids: CASSQDRTSSGNTIYF. In DNA, the CDR3 is TGTGCCAGCAGCCAAGATCGGACGAGCTCTGGAAACACCATATATTTT.

V is TRBV5-4 and J is TRBJ2-2; D tentatively reads TRBD1 or TRBD2 (5 bases each). Per the germline V gene, CDR1 is SGHNT and CDR2 is YYREEE (reference sequence). The CDR3 is 16 amino acids. V gave up 4 bases and J gave up 2 bases, with 15 bases separating them. This CDR3 reads CASSPGRGTNTGELFF. As DNA, the CDR3 is TGTGCCAGCAGCCCAGGGCGAGGGACCAACACCGGGGAGCTGTTTTTT.

This clonotype was observed at least ten times. V gene TRBV5-1 combines with J gene TRBJ2-5; 7 nucleotides match TRBD2. J gave up 3 bases and V 0 bases, and 2 bases lay outside the gene matches. This CDR3 contains 14 residues. Germline V gives CDR1 SGHRS, CDR2 YFSETQ. This chain's CDR3 is CASSLELAKETQYF. In DNA form, the CDR3 reads TGCGCCAGCAGCTTGGAACTAGCGAAAGAGACCCAGTACTTC.

The rearrangement joins TRBV20-1 to TRBJ2-5, with 9 bases identical to TRBD2. Germline V gene data show CDR1 as DFQATT and CDR2 as SNEGSKA (reference sequence). CDR3 length equals 18 residues. J gave up 2 bases and V 6 bases, and 19 bases lay outside the gene matches. The CDR3 bases are TGCAGTGCGCGTTTCCCCCCCCGGGGCGGGAGGGTGCAAGAGACCCAGTACTTC. Encoded protein: CSARFPPRGGRVQETQYF.

This clonotype was counted many times. The rearrangement links TRBV12-3 or TRBV12-4 to TRBJ1-4, with a weak D call TRBD1 (6 bases). V lost 6 bases, J lost 5 bases, and 13 bases lay in between. The CDR3 runs 14 residues. The CDR3: CASRDRNKNEKLFF. The CDR3 coding sequence is TGTGCCAGCAGGGACAGAAATAAAAATGAAAAACTGTTTTTT.

This chain links TRBV5-1 with TRBJ2-5; maybe TRBD2 (6 bases). CDR1 SGHRS and CDR2 YFSETQ come from the germline V gene. The CDR3 totals 16 residues. With 1 base removed from V and 4 bases from J, the gap between germline ends came to 17 bases. In DNA form, the CDR3 reads TGCGCCAGCAGCTTGACATTAGCGGTGGGGGGAGAGACCCAGTACTTC. As protein: CASSLTLAVGGETQYF. Full variable domain (outside the CDR3, taken from reference TRBV5-1 and TRBJ2-5): KAGVTQTPRYLIKTRGQQVTLSCSPISGHRSVSWYQQTPGQGLQFLFEYFSETQRNKGNFPGRFSGRQFSNSRSEMNVSTLELGDSALYLCASSLTLAVGGETQYFGPGTRLLVL.

To note about this clonotype: Since a much larger clone is just one base distant, this may be a read error. The chain uses TRBV2 and TRBJ2-2; the D gene is possibly TRBD2 (5 bases). Germline loops: CDR1 SNHLY, CDR2 FYNNEI. CDR3 length equals 14 residues. In DNA form, the CDR3 reads TGTGCCAGCAGTGAAGCCGGCCGCACCGGGGAGCTGTCTTTT. Its translation is CASSEAGRTGELSF.

This clonotype was seen a few times. The rearrangement joins TRBV20-1 to TRBJ1-6; D call uncertain. The CDR3 runs to 15 residues. Germline lookup yields CDR1 DFQATT and CDR2 SNEGSKA (reference sequence). With 2 bases removed from V and 8 bases from J, the gap between germline ends came to 16 bases. CDR3 loop: CSARRHRDLYSPLHF. In DNA form, the CDR3 reads TGCAGTGCTAGAAGGCACCGCGACCTATATTCACCCCTCCACTTT.

This clonotype came up a few times. V usage is TRBV27 and J usage is TRBJ2-2; the D gene is possibly TRBD1 (6 bases). The germline V gene has CDR1 MNHEY and CDR2 SMNVEV (reference sequence). CDR3 length: 14 amino acids. Trimming removed 4 bases at V and 7 bases at J, with 13 bases between. The CDR3 nucleotides read TGTGCCAGCAGTTCCCACAGGGTTAGCGGGGAGCTGTTTTTT. It is translated as CASSSHRVSGELFF.

This clonotype was picked up a small number of times. The chain carries TRBV25-1 and TRBJ2-1; D ambiguous. The CDR3 extends over 14 amino acids. Germline lookup yields CDR1 MGHDK and CDR2 SYGVNS. Trimming pared 4 bases from V and 6 bases from J, leaving 13 bases between. CDR3 loop: CASSAFPTGNEQFF. CDR3 DNA sequence: TGTGCCAGCAGTGCTTTCCCCACGGGCAATGAGCAGTTCTTC.

This clonotype was counted ten times or more. The rearrangement joins TRBV12-3 or TRBV12-4 to TRBJ2-5; 7 bases are a match to TRBD2. This CDR3 is 13 amino acids long. J lost 2 bases, V lost 4 bases, and 1 base had no gene match. The CDR3 DNA sequence: TGTGCCAGCAGTTCTAGCGGACAAGAGACCCAGTACTTC. It translates to CASSSSGQETQYF.

This clonotype was recorded at least ten times. This chain joins TRBV12-3 or TRBV12-4 and TRBJ2-1; TRBD2 agrees at 14 bases. V lost 6 bases and J lost 0; bases outside the gene matches: 1. The CDR3 spans 16 residues. This CDR3 is CASRGTSGSSYNEQFF. The DNA of the CDR3 is TGTGCCAGCAGGGGGACTAGCGGGAGCTCCTACAATGAGCAGTTCTTC.

In its sample, this clonotype was seen a few times. This chain uses TRBV5-6 with TRBJ2-7; D may be TRBD2 (5 bases). This CDR3 spans 15 amino acids. The V gene lost 2 bases and the J gene lost 5 bases, with 17 bases spanning the gap. Germline CDR1 reads SGHDT; CDR2 reads YYEEEE. The CDR3 DNA sequence: TGTGCCAGCAGCTTATTGGTACTAGAGTACCACGAGCAGTACTTC. Protein sequence: CASSLLVLEYHEQYF.

A few counts support this clonotype. This may come from a read error, since a much larger clone is one base off. The chain links TRBV20-1 to TRBJ2-1, with D possibly matching TRBD2 (6 bases). This CDR3 contains 10 residues. The V end was cut by 3 bases, the J end by 9 bases, with 6 bases between. The V gene's germline CDR1 is DFQATT and CDR2 SNEGSKA (reference sequence). The CDR3 region has the DNA TGCAGTGCTAGGGGGGGTGAGCAGTTCTTC. This encodes CSARGGEQFF.

This clonotype was detected only a few times. This chain connects TRBV27 to TRBJ1-5; possible D gene TRBD1, 6 bases. Germline CDR1 reads MNHEY; CDR2 reads SMNVEV (reference sequence). Trimming pared 5 bases from V and 4 bases from J, leaving 18 bases between. The CDR3 extends over 16 amino acids. CDR3 coding DNA: TGTGCCAGCAGTCATAGATACAGGGAAATAAATCAGCCCCAGCATTTT. Translating gives CASSHRYREINQPQHF.

This clonotype was recorded a few times. The rearrangement joins TRBV5-1 to TRBJ1-3; TRBD1 agrees at 7 bases. After removal of 7 bases from V and 2 bases from J, the junction contained 9 bases not matched to a gene. The CDR3 is 15 amino acids. Germline V CDR1 and CDR2: SGHRS, YFSETQ. The CDR3: CASGRGQGAGNTIYF. The CDR3 region has the DNA TGCGCCAGCGGAAGAGGTCAGGGGGCTGGAAACACCATATATTTT.

Many counts were recorded for this clonotype. V and J are TRBV10-3 and TRBJ2-1, with D perhaps matching TRBD2 (5 bases). V lost 4 bases to trimming and J lost 2 bases, with 9 bases between them. CDR3 length: 14 amino acids. CDR1 ENHRY and CDR2 SYGVKD come from the germline V gene. CDR3 sequence reads: CAISVSGTYNEQFF. The CDR3 region has the DNA TGTGCCATCAGTGTGAGCGGTACCTACAATGAGCAGTTCTTC.

V and J are TRBV7-2 and TRBJ1-5; D is unclear. The CDR3 is made up of 14 amino acids. Germline-derived CDR1 and CDR2 are SGHTA and FQGNSA. V lost 5 bases and J 1 base, leaving 9 bases between the germline ends. The CDR3 DNA reads as TGTGCCAGCAGCCAGGACTGGAGCAATCAGCCCCAGCATTTT. This sequence encodes CASSQDWSNQPQHF. Using reference TRBV7-2 and TRBJ1-5 for the parts outside the CDR3, the full variable domain is GAGVSQSPSNKVTEKGKDVELRCDPISGHTALYWYRQSLGQGLEFLIYFQGNSAPDKSGLPSDRFSAERTGGSVSTLTIQRTQQEDSAVYLCASSQDWSNQPQHFGDGTRLSIL.

The chain recombines TRBV20-1 with TRBJ2-7; TRBD1 matches 7 bases. The germline V gene has CDR1 DFQATT and CDR2 SNEGSKA (reference sequence). Trimming at V came to 4 bases and at J to 2 bases, leaving 11 bases not matched to a gene. There are 15 residues in the CDR3. As DNA, the CDR3 is TGCAGTGCTATCCTGATTGTGACAGGGACCTACGAGCAGTACTTC. Protein product: CSAILIVTGTYEQYF.

The V gene is TRBV24-1, the J gene TRBJ2-2; D is possibly TRBD1 (5 bases). The CDR3 length is 17 residues. Germline V gives CDR1 KGHDR, CDR2 SFDVKD. V dropped 4 bases and J dropped 0 bases, with 14 bases sitting between them. The CDR3 sequence is CATSDPDRLTNTGELFF. CDR3 nucleotide sequence: TGTGCCACCAGTGACCCTGACAGACTCACGAACACCGGGGAGCTGTTTTTT.

As DNA, the CDR3 is TGCAGTGCTAACAGGGCCTATGGCTACACCTTC. Protein: CSANRAYGYTF. The V call is TRBV20-1, the J call TRBJ1-2, with D perhaps TRBD1 (6 bases). CDR3 length: 11 residues. Per germline, CDR1 DFQATT and CDR2 SNEGSKA (reference sequence). V shed 4 bases and J shed 4 bases, with 7 bases lying between them.

This clonotype showed up many times. The genes are TRBV7-9 and TRBJ2-7; D unclear. The V end was cut by 4 bases, the J end by 4 bases, with 8 bases between. The CDR3 totals 12 residues. Germline V gene data show CDR1 as SEHNR and CDR2 as FQNEAQ (reference sequence). In DNA form, the CDR3 reads TGTGCCAGCAGCTCCGCGTCATACGAGCAGTACTTC. It yields the protein CASSSASYEQYF.

This clonotype has at least ten counts. The chain employs TRBV5-1 and TRBJ2-2, with D possibly being TRBD2 (6 bases). Germline V gives CDR1 SGHRS, CDR2 YFSETQ. V shed 4 bases and J shed 4 bases, with 8 bases lying between them. The length of the CDR3 is 13 residues. DNA of the CDR3: TGCGCCAGCAGCGGGGGGAGCACCGGGGAGCTGTTTTTT. Encoded protein: CASSGGSTGELFF.